These 4 T cell receptor beta chains were sequenced from one sample in a study of chronic HIV infection and antiretroviral therapy. TCRdb recomputed calls from the 5' RACE reads with MiXCR, one row per CDR3 protein. The sample shows approximately 47,000 distinct CDR3 sequences, approximately 19% of them seen only once. The sequencing input was peripheral blood. The receptors originated from an adult who had HIV and had not received antiretroviral therapy, or was an uninfected healthy control (not recorded which).

This clonotype was counted between two and nine times. The chain has TRBV28 and TRBJ2-1; TRBD1 matches 9 bases. The CDR3 extends over 16 amino acids. CDR1 and CDR2 (germline): MDHEN, SYDVKM. Trimming at V came to 3 bases and at J to 1 base, leaving 4 bases not matched to a gene. CDR3 in amino acids: CASSFKGTGSYNEQFF. The CDR3 coding sequence is TGTGCCAGCAGTTTCAAGGGGACAGGGTCCTACAATGAGCAGTTCTTC.

This clonotype was recorded a few times. This chain uses TRBV10-3 with TRBJ2-3, with 12 bases that match TRBD2. With V trimmed by 5 bases and J by 2 bases, 2 bases remained unmatched. CDR3 length: 15 amino acids. CDR1 and CDR2 from the germline V gene are ENHRY and SYGVKD. CDR3 sequence (DNA): TGTGCCATCAGTTGGACTAGCGGGGCCACAGATACGCAGTATTTT. It is translated as CAISWTSGATDTQYF.

This clonotype was seen only a few times. V gene TRBV7-2 combines with J gene TRBJ2-3; 11 nucleotides align to TRBD2. The germline CDR1 and CDR2 sequences are SGHTA and FQGNSA. V lost 4 bases to trimming and J lost 2 bases; unmatched junction nucleotides: 8. The CDR3 has 17 residues. CDR3 residues: CASSSSLTSGITDTQYF. Here the CDR3 DNA reads TGTGCCAGCAGCTCCTCCTTGACTAGCGGGATCACAGATACGCAGTATTTT.

V and J are TRBV27 and TRBJ1-5; 11 nucleotides align to TRBD1. Per the germline V gene, CDR1 is MNHEY and CDR2 is SMNVEV (reference sequence). The length of the CDR3 is 15 residues. V gave up 3 bases and J gave up 5 bases; unmatched junction bases: 3. The CDR3 loop reads CASSFPDRGHQPQHF. CDR3 bases: TGTGCCAGCAGTTTCCCGGACAGGGGGCATCAGCCCCAGCATTTT.